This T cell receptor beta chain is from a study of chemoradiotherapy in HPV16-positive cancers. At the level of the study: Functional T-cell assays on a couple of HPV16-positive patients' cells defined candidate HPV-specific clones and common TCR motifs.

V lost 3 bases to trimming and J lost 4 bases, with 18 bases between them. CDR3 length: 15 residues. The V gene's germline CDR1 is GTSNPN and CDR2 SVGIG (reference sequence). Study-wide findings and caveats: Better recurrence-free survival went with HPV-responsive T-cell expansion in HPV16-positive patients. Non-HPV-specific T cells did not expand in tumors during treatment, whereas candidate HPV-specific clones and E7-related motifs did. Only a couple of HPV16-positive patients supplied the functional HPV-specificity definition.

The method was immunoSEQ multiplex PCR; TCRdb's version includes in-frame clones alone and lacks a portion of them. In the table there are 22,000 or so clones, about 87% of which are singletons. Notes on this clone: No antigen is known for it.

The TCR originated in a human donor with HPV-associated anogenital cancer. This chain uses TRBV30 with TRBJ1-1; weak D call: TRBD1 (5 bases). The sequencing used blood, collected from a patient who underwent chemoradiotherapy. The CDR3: CAWRGFFDRATEAFF. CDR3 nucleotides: TGTGCCTGGAGGGGGTTTTTTGACAGAGCCACTGAAGCTTTCTTT.